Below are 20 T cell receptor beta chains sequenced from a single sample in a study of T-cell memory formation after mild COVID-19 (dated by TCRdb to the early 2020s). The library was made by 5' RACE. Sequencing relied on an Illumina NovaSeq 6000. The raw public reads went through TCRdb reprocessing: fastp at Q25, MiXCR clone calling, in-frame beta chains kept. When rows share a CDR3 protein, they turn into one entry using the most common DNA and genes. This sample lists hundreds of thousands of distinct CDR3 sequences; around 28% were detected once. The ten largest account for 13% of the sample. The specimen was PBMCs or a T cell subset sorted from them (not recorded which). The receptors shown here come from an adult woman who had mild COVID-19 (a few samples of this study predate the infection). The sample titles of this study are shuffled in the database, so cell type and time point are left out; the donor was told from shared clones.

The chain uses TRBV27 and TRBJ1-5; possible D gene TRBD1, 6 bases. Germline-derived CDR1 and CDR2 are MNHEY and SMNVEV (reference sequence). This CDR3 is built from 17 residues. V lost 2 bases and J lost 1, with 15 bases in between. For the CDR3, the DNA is TGTGCCAGCAGTTTAAGGGGACAAGTTTCCAGCAATCAGCCCCAGCATTTT. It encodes CASSLRGQVSSNQPQHF.

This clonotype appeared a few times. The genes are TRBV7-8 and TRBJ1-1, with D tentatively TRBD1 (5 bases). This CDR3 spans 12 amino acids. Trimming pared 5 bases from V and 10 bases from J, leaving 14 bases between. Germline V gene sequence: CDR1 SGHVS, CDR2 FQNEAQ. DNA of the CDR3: TGTGCCAGCAGCCTAGACTCGGGGGGAGCTTTCTTT. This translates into CASSLDSGGAFF.

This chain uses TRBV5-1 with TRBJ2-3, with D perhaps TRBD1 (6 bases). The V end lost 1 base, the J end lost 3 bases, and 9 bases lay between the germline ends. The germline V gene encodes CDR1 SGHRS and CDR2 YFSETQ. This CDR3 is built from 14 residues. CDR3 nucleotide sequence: TGCGCCAGCAGCTTGTCAGGGGATACAGATACGCAGTATTTT. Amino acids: CASSLSGDTDTQYF.

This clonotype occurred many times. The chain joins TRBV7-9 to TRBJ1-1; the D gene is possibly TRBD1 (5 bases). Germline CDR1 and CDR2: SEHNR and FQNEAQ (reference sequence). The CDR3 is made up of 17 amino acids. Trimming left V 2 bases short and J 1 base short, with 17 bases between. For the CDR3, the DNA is TGTGCCAGCAGCTTATGGGCGTGGGGCAGGGAGAACACTGAAGCTTTCTTT. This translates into CASSLWAWGRENTEAFF.

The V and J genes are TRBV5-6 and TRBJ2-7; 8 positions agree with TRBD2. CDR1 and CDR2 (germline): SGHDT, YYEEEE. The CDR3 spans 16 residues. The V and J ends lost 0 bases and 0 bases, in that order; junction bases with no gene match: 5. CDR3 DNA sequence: TGTGCCAGCAGCTTGGTGCCTAGCGGGCCCTCCTACGAGCAGTACTTC. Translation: CASSLVPSGPSYEQYF.

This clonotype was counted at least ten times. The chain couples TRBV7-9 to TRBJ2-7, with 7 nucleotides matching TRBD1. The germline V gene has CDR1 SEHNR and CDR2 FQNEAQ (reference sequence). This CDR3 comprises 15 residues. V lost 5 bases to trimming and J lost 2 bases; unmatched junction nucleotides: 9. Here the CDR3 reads CASSALDRDTYEQYF. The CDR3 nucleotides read TGTGCCAGCAGCGCACTCGACAGGGACACCTACGAGCAGTACTTC.

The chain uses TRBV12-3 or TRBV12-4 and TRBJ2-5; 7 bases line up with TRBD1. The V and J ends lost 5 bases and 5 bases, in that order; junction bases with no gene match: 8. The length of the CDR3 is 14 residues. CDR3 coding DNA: TGTGCCAGCAGTACGCCGACAGGGCGGGAGACCCAGTACTTC. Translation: CASSTPTGRETQYF.

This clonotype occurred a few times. In nucleotides, the CDR3 is TGTGCCAGCAGTTACCTGGGGGAGGATGGAACTGAAGCTTTCTTT. Its translation is CASSYLGEDGTEAFF. The chain combines TRBV6-2 or TRBV6-3 with TRBJ1-1, with a tentative D call TRBD1 (5 bases). The CDR3 contains 15 residues. The ends were cut back, 2 bases at V and 5 bases at J, with 15 bases in the middle. Germline V lookup: CDR1 MNHEY, CDR2 SVGEGT.

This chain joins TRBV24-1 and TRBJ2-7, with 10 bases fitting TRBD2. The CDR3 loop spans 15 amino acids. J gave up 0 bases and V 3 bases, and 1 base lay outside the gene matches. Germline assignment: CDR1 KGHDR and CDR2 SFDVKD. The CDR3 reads CATSDRTSGSYEQYF. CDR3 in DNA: TGTGCCACCAGTGATCGGACTAGCGGCTCCTACGAGCAGTACTTC.

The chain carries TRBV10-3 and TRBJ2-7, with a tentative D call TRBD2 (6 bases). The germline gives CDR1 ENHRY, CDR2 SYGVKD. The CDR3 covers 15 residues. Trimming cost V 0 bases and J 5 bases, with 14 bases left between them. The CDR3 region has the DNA TGTGCCATCAGTGAGTCGAGGAGGGTTTCCCACGAGCAGTACTTC. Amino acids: CAISESRRVSHEQYF.

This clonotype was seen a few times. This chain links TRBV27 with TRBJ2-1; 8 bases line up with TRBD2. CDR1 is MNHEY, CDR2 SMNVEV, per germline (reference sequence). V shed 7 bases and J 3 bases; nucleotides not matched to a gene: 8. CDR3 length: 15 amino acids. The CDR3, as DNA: TGTGCCAGCACCCCTATAGCGGGATTCTACAATGAGCAGTTCTTC. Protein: CASTPIAGFYNEQFF.

CDR3 DNA sequence: TGTGCTAGTGGTTCAGGGTACAATGAGCAGTTCTTC. Residues: CASGSGYNEQFF. This rearrangement joins TRBV12-5 to TRBJ2-1; D possibly corresponds to TRBD1 (5 bases). The germline V gene has CDR1 LGHNT and CDR2 FRNRAP. The CDR3 covers 12 residues. The ends were cut back, 4 bases at V and 4 bases at J, with 5 bases in the middle.

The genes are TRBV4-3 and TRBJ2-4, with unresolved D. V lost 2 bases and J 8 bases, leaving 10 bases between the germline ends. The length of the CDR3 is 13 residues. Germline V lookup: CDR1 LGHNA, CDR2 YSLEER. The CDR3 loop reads CASSQNPRDIQYF. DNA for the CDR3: TGCGCCAGCAGCCAAAATCCGAGAGACATTCAGTACTTC.

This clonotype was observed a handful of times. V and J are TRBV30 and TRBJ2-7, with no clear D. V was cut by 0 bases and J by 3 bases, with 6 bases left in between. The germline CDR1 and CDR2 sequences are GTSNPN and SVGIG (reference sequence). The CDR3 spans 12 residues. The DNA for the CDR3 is TGTGCCTGGAGTGTAAGTGGCTACGAGCAGTACTTC. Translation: CAWSVSGYEQYF.

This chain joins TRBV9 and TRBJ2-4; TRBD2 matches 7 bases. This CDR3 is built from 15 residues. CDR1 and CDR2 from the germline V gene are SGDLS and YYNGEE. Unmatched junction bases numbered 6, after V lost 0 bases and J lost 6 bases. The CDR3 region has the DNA TGTGCCAGCAGCGTAGGGGGAGGGCTGAGAAACATTCAGTACTTC. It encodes CASSVGGGLRNIQYF.

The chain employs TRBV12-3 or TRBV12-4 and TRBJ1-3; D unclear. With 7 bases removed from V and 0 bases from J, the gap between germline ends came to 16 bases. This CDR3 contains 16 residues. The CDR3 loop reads CASTQVVSLSGNTIYF. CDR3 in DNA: TGTGCCAGCACCCAGGTAGTCTCACTCTCTGGAAACACCATATATTTT.

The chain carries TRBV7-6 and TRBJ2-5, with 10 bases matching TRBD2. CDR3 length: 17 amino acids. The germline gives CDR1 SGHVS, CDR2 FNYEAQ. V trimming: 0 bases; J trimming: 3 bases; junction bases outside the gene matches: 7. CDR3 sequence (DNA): TGTGCCAGCAGCTTAGCCGGATTACTAGCGGGAAAAGAGACCCAGTACTTC. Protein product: CASSLAGLLAGKETQYF.

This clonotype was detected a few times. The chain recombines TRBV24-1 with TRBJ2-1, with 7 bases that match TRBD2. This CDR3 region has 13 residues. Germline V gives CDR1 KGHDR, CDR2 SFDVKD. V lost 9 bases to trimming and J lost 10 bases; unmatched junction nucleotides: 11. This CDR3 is CATGRVEVGEQFF. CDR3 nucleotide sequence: TGTGCCACCGGGAGGGTCGAAGTGGGCGAGCAGTTCTTC.

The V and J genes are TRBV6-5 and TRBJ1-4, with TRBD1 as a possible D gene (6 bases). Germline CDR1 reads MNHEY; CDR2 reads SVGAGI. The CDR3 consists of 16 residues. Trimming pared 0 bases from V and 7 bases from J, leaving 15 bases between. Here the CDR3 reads CASSYSTGGRGEKLFF. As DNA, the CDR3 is TGTGCCAGCAGTTACTCCACGGGGGGCCGGGGTGAAAAACTGTTTTTT.

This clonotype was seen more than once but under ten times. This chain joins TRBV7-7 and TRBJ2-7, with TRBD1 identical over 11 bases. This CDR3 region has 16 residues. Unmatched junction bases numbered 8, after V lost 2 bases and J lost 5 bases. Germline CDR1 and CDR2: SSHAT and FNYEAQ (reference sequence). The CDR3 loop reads CASSLSPGQGVDEQYF. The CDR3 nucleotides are TGTGCCAGCAGCTTATCTCCGGGACAGGGGGTCGACGAGCAGTACTTC.